This T cell receptor beta chain was captured in a study of technical replicates of blood from a few donors. The CDR3 loop spans 15 amino acids. V shed 5 bases, J shed 6 bases, and the junction held 6 bases outside the gene matches. Germline V gene sequence: CDR1 LNHDA, CDR2 SQIVND (reference sequence). Measured with immunoSEQ multiplex PCR; TCRdb has only the in-frame clones, and not every one. The table has tens of thousands of clones, approximately 90% seen once; the top ten hold 4.7%. This chain connects TRBV19 to TRBJ2-5; TRBD2 agrees at 13 bases. This sequence was found in a human donor in good health. Some clones in this sample may be carry-over from other donors' samples. Sequencing was done on a sample of PBMCs. CDR3 coding DNA: TGTGCCAGTAGTGGACTAGCGGGGGAGTTGAAGACCCAGTACTTC. Translated: CASSGLAGELKTQYF.